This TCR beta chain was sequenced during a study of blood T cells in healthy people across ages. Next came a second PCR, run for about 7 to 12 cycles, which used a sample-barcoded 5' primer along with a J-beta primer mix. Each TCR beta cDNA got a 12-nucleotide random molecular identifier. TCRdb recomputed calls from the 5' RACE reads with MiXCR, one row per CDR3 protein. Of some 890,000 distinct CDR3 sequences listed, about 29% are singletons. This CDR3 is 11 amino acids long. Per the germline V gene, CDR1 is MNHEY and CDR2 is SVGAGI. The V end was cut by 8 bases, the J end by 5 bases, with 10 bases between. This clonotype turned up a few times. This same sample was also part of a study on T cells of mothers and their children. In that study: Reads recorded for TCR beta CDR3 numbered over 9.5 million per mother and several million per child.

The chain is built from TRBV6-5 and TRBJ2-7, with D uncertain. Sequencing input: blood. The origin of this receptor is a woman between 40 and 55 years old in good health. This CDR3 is CASQDLHEQYF. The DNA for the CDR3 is TGTGCCAGCCAGGATTTGCACGAGCAGTACTTC.